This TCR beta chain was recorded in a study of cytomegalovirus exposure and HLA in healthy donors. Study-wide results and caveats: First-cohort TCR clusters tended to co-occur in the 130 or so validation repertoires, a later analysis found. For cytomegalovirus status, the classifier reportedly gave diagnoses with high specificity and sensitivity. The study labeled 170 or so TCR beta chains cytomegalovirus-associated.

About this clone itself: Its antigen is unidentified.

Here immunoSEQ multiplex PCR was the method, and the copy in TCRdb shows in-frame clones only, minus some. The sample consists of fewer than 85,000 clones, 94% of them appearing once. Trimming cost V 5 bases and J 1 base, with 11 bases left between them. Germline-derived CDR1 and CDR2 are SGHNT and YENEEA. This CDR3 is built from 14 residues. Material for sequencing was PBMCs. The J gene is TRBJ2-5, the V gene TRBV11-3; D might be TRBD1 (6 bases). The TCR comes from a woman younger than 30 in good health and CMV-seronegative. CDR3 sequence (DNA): TGTGCCAGCAGCCGGCAGGGGACCCAAGAGACCCAGTACTTC. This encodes CASSRQGTQETQYF.